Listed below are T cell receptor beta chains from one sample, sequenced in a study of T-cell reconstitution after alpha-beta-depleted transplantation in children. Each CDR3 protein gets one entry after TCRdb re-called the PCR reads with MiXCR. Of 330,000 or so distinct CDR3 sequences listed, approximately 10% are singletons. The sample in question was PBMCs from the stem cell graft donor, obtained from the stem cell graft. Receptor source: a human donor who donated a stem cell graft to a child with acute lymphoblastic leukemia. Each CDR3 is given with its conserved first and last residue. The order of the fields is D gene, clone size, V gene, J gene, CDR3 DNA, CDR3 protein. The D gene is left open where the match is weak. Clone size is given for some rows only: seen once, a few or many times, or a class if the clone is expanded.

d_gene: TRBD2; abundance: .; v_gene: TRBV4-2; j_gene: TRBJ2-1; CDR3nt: TGTGCCAGCAGCCAAGATCACCAGCGGGGGGACTACAATGAGCAGTTCTTC; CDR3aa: CASSQDHQRGDYNEQFF
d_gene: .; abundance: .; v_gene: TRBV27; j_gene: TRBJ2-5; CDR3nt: TGTGTTAGCCGCCCCGGGGTCGGGGAGACCCAGTACTTC; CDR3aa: CVSRPGVGETQYF
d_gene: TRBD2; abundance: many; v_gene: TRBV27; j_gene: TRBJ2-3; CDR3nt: TGTGCCAGCAGTTCGCCACTAGCGGGAGGCACAGATACGCAGTATTTT; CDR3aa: CASSSPLAGGTDTQYF
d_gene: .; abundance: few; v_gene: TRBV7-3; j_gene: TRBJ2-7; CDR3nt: TGTGCCAGCAGCTTAGAGCTAGGTACCTACGAGCAGTACTTC; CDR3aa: CASSLELGTYEQYF
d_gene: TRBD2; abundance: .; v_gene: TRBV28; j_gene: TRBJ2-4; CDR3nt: TGTGCCAGCAGCCGGCCGACTAGCGGAGGGCTAGCCAAAAACATTCAGTACTTC; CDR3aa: CASSRPTSGGLAKNIQYF
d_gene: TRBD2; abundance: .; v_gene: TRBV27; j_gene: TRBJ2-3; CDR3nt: TGTGCCAGCAGTCCCATGGGCGGGAGAGGCACAGATACGCAGTATTTT; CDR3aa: CASSPMGGRGTDTQYF
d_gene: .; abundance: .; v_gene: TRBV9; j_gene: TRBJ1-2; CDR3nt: TGTGCCAGCAGCGTAGTCGGGAGGATCGGCTACACCTTC; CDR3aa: CASSVVGRIGYTF
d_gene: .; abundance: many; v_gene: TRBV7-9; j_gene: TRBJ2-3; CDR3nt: TGTGCCAGCAGCCCAGGGGGGTCAGATACGCAGTATTTT; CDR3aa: CASSPGGSDTQYF
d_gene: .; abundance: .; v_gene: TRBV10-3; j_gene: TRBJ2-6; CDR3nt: TGTGCCATCAGTGAGTCGGGACAAGTCTCTGGGGCCAACGTCCTGACTTTC; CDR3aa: CAISESGQVSGANVLTF
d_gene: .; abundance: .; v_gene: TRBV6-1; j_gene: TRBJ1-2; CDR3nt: TGTGCCAGCAGTCCCTGGGGGACCTCTGCTGGTGGCTACACCTTC; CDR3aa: CASSPWGTSAGGYTF
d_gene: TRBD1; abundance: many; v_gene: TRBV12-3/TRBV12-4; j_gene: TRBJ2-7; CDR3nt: TGTGCCAGCAGTCTGGGACAGCCCTCTTACGAGCAGTACTTC; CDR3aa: CASSLGQPSYEQYF
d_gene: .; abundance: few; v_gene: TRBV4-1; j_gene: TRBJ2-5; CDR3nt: TGCGCCAGCAGCCAACAGGACAGCCAAGAGACCCAGTACTTC; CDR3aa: CASSQQDSQETQYF
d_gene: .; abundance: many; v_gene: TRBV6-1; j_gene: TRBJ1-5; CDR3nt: TGTGCCAGCAGTCGGGGGGATAGCAATCAGCCCCAGCATTTT; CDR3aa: CASSRGDSNQPQHF
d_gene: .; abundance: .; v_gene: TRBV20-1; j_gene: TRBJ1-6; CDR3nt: TGCAGTGCTAGTCAACCGACCGGGACCGCCCTGGGTTCACCCCTCCACTTT; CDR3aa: CSASQPTGTALGSPLHF
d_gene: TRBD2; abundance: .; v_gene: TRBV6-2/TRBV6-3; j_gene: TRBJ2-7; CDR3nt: TGTGCCAGCAGTTACCCGATGGGACTAGCGACCTACGAGCAGTACTTC; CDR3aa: CASSYPMGLATYEQYF
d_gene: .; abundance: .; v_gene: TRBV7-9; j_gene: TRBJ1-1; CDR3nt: TGTGCCAGCAGCTTAGGGGGAGGGGCCCGGGGCACTGAAGCTTTCTTT; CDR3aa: CASSLGGGARGTEAFF
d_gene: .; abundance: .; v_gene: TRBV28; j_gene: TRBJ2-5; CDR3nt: TGTGCCAGCAGTTTTAGGCCGAAAGGGACCCAGTACTTC; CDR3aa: CASSFRPKGTQYF